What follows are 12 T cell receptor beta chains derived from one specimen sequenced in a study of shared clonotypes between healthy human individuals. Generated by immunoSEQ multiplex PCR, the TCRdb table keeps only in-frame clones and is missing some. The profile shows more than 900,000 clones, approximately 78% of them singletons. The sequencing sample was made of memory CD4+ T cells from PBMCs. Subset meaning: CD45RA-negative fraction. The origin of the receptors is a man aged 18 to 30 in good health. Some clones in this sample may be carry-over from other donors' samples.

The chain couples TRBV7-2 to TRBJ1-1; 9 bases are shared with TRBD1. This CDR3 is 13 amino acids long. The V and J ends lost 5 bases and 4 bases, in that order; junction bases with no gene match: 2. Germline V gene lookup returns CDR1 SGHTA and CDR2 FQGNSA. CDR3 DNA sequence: TGTGCCAGCAGCCAGACAGGGGGCACTGAAGCTTTCTTT. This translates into CASSQTGGTEAFF.

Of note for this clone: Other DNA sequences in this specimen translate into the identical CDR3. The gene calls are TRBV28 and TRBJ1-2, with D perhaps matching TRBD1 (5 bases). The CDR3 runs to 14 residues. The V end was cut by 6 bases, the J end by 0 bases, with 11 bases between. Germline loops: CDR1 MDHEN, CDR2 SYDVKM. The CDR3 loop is CASSSSTANYGYTF. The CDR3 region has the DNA TGTGCCAGCAGCTCCTCGACAGCTAACTATGGCTACACCTTC.

CDR3 protein: CASSGSDFFGSPGANVLTF. The CDR3 nucleotides are TGCGCCAGCAGCGGCAGCGATTTCTTTGGCTCCCCTGGGGCCAACGTCCTGACTTTC. V usage is TRBV10-1 and J usage is TRBJ2-6; no clear D gene. Looked up from germline, CDR1 is WNHNN and CDR2 is SYGVQD (reference sequence). V lost 6 bases, J lost 2 bases, and 23 bases lay in between. This CDR3 spans 19 amino acids.

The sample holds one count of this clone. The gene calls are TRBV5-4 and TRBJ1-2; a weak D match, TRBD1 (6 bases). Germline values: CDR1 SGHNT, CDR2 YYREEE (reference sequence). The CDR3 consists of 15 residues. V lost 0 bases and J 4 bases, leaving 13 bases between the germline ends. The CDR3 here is CASSLGQGHFYGYTF. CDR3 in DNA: TGTGCCAGCAGCTTGGGCCAGGGGCATTTCTATGGCTACACCTTC.

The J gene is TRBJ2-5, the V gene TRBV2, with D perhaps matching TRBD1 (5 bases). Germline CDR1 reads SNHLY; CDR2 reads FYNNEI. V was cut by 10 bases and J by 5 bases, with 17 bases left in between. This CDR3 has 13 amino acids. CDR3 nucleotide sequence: TGTGCCACCTCGCCTCAGGGTAGGGAGACCCAGTACTTC. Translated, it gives CATSPQGRETQYF. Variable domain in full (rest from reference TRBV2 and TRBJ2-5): EPEVTQTPSHQVTQMGQEVILRCVPISNHLYFYWYRQILGQKVEFLVSFYNNEISEKSEIFDDQFSVERPDGSNFTLKIRSTKLEDSAMYFCATSPQGRETQYFGPGTRLLVL.

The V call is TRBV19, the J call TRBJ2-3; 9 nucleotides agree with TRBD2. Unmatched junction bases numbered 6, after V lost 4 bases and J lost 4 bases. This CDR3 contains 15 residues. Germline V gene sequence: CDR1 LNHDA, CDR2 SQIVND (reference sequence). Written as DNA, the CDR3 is TGTGCCAGTAGTAGAGCGGGAGGACGGGCAGATACGCAGTATTTT. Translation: CASSRAGGRADTQYF.

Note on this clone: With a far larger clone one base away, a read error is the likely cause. CDR3 in DNA: TGCGCCAGCAGCTTGGCGACGGGGGCAGGGAACTACGAGCAGTACTTC. This gives the protein CASSLATGAGNYEQYF. The chain links TRBV5-1 to TRBJ2-7; D may correspond to TRBD1 or TRBD2 (6 bases each). Germline CDR1 and CDR2: SGHRS and YFSETQ. CDR3 length: 16 amino acids. V dropped 0 bases and J dropped 3 bases, with 16 bases sitting between them.

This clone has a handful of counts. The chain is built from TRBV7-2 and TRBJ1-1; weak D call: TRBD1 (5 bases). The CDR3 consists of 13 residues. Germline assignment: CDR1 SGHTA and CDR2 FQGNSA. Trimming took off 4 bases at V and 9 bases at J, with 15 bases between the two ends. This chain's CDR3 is CASSWDSQRQAFF. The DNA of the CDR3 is TGTGCCAGCAGCTGGGACTCGCAACGACAAGCTTTCTTT.

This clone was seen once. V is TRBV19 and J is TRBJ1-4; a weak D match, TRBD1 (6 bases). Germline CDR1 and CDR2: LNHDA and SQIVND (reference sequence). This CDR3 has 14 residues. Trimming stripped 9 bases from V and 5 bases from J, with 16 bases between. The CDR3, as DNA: TGTGCCAGCAGGAGAGGGGGGGCCAATGAAAAACTGTTTTTT. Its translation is CASRRGGANEKLFF.

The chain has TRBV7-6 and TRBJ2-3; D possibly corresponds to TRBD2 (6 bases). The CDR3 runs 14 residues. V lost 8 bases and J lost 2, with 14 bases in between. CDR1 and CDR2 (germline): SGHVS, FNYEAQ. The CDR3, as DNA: TGTGCCAGCCATAGCGGAGGTCTCACAGATACGCAGTATTTT. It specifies CASHSGGLTDTQYF.

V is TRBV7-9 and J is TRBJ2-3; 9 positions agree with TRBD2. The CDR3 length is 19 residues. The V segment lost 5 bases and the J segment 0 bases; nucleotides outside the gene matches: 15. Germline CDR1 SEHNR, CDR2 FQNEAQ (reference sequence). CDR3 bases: TGTGCCAGCAGCCGTTTTCGCGGGAGGGCCTCCTTTAGCACAGATACGCAGTATTTT. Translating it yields CASSRFRGRASFSTDTQYF.

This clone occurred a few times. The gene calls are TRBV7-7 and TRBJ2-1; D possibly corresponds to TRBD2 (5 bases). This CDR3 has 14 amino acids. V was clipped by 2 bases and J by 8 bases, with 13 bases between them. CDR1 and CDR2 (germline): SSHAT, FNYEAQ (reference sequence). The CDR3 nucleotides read TGTGCCAGCAGCTTAAACCGTTTCGGGGATGAGCAGTTCTTC. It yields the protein CASSLNRFGDEQFF.